This T cell receptor beta chain was captured by sequencing in a study of T cells in Graves' hyperthyroidism and ophthalmopathy. The CDR3 is 14 amino acids. Germline assignment: CDR1 MNHNS and CDR2 SASEGT. The V and J ends lost 5 bases and 7 bases respectively, with 17 bases between them. In making diagnoses, clinical symptoms, serum thyroxine and TRAb, thyroid ultrasound and orbital computed tomography were all used. This clonotype appeared many times. Amplified TCR beta CDR3 regions derived from RNA transcripts. The HTBI primer set drove a first-round RT-PCR of the TCR CDR3. TCRdb re-called the multiplex PCR reads with MiXCR, one entry per CDR3 protein. Here the sample spans roughly 400,000 distinct CDR3 sequences, about a sixth being singletons.

Source material: blood. This TCR was recovered from a woman under 30 with Graves' hyperthyroidism that later progressed to Graves' ophthalmopathy. The chain links TRBV6-1 to TRBJ1-1; D might be TRBD1 (6 bases). The CDR3 loop is CASSPSSGAVEAFF. The DNA for the CDR3 is TGTGCCAGCAGTCCCTCTTCGGGGGCTGTTGAAGCTTTCTTT.